This TCR beta chain was identified in a study of CD8+CD57+ T cells in acquired aplastic anemia. The ends lost 4 bases at V and 4 bases at J; junction bases unmatched: 6. This CDR3 spans 15 amino acids. CDR1 is SGHRS, CDR2 YFSETQ, per germline. Sequencing was done on patients that had shown CD8+CD57+ cell expansion by flow cytometry. Genomic DNA constituted the template upon which TCR beta VDJ and CDR3 profiling was performed. TCRdb re-called the reads with MiXCR, one entry per CDR3 protein. The data hold a few hundred thousand distinct CDR3 sequences, with about half observed a single time. V and J are TRBV5-1 and TRBJ1-4, with 8 bases aligning to TRBD1. The sequencing input was sorted CD4+, CD8+, or CD8+CD57+ T cells (not recorded which) from PBMCs. The sequence was collected from a human donor with aplastic anemia. In nucleotides, the CDR3 is TGCGCCAGCAGCGCGGGGACAGGCATTAATGAAAAACTGTTTTTT. Its translation: CASSAGTGINEKLFF. The full variable domain, with the rest looked up from reference TRBV5-1 and TRBJ1-4, is KAGVTQTPRYLIKTRGQQVTLSCSPISGHRSVSWYQQTPGQGLQFLFEYFSETQRNKGNFPGRFSGRQFSNSRSEMNVSTLELGDSALYLCASSAGTGINEKLFFGSGTQLSVL.